The 3 T cell receptor beta chains listed next were all sequenced from one sample in a study of monozygotic twins with cystic fibrosis (dated by TCRdb to 2020 to 2023). The library was obtained by the immunoSEQ multiplex PCR assay. TCRdb retrieved this table from immuneACCESS and kept in-frame rearrangements only. Not all clones are present; in checked studies, unresolved V genes account for under half, and no reason is known for the remainder. The sample contains approximately 10,000 clones, approximately 85% of them found a single time. The ten top clones hold under 0.65% of the sample. Sample: blood. These receptors were taken from a man aged 18 to 30 with cystic fibrosis.

The V gene is TRBV10-3, the J gene TRBJ2-7, with D perhaps given as TRBD1 or TRBD2 (5 bases each). The CDR3 is 16 residues long. V gave up 3 bases and J gave up 1 base, with 16 bases separating them. Germline assignment: CDR1 ENHRY and CDR2 SYGVKD. The CDR3 loop reads CAISDSRDGSSYEQYF. CDR3 DNA sequence: TGTGCCATCAGTGATTCAAGGGACGGAAGTTCCTACGAGCAGTACTTC.

This chain uses TRBV14 with TRBJ2-5; D not certain. The CDR3 is 13 residues long. V was pared by 6 bases and J by 1 base, with 9 bases between. Per germline, CDR1 SGHDN and CDR2 FVKESK. The CDR3 region is CASSSYSQETQYF. The CDR3 DNA follows: TGTGCCAGCAGTTCATATTCCCAAGAGACCCAGTACTTC.

The chain recombines TRBV11-1 with TRBJ1-1; D not certain. The length of the CDR3 is 13 residues. V lost 2 bases, J lost 1 base, and 5 bases lay in between. Germline CDR1 and CDR2: SGHAT and FQDESV (reference sequence). CDR3 region: CASSLLRNTEAFF. The CDR3 region has the DNA TGTGCCAGCAGCTTACTTAGGAACACTGAAGCTTTCTTT.